The 2 T cell receptor beta chains below were found in one sample sequenced in a study of human T cells and chemical hapten exposure. Regarding time point: patch test 1, 2 weeks after DPC sensitization. Sample treatment: therapeutic diphenylcyclopropenone sensitization with weekly scalp DPC. TCRdb reprocessed the RACE reads with MiXCR, giving one entry per CDR3 protein. There are some 81,000 distinct CDR3 sequences in the sample; 6% to 9% occur only once, and around 1.5% lies in the top ten. The material sequenced was whole blood, taken in connection with sensitization to the hapten diphenylcyclopropenone (DPC). The receptor set was obtained from a woman aged 25-40 years with alopecia areata. Some clones in this sample may be carry-over from other donors' samples.

In this sample, this clonotype turned up many times. The chain links TRBV20-1 to TRBJ2-7, with D perhaps TRBD1 (5 bases). Looked up from germline, CDR1 is DFQATT and CDR2 is SNEGSKA (reference sequence). This CDR3 contains 13 residues. The germline V and J ends were trimmed by 6 bases and 6 bases, with 18 bases remaining between them. The CDR3 DNA reads as TGCAGTGCCTCCCAGGGTAGTAGAAGCGAGCAGTACTTC. Residues: CSASQGSRSEQYF.

The V and J genes are TRBV6-5 and TRBJ2-3; TRBD1 might be the D (5 bases). Germline lookup yields CDR1 MNHEY and CDR2 SVGAGI. The CDR3 extends over 15 amino acids. The germline V and J ends were trimmed by 0 bases and 5 bases, with 12 bases remaining between them. The CDR3 sequence: CASSYSGALRDTQYF. The CDR3 DNA is TGTGCCAGCAGTTACTCTGGGGCATTAAGAGATACGCAGTATTTT.